This T cell receptor (beta chain) was captured in a study of T cells after posttransplantation cyclophosphamide. The germline V and J ends were trimmed by 1 base and 4 bases, with 11 bases remaining between them. The CDR3 contains 15 residues. Germline CDR1 and CDR2: SGHVS and FQNEAQ. Study-wide findings and caveats: Donor-recipient repertoire similarity was low at 1-2 months, rising over year one.

Sequenced by immunoSEQ multiplex PCR; TCRdb stores in-frame clones only, minus some. The sample contains roughly 26,000 clones, none of them singletons. This clone was seen many times. Its target is not known. The V call is TRBV7-8, the J call TRBJ1-5; D perhaps matches TRBD1 (5 bases). This receptor was obtained from a man aged 45-65 years in good health, CMV-negative, and a related stem cell transplant donor. Material for sequencing was PBMCs. The CDR3 region is CASSLGWGENQPQHF. In DNA form, the CDR3 reads TGTGCCAGCAGCTTAGGGTGGGGGGAGAATCAGCCCCAGCATTTT.